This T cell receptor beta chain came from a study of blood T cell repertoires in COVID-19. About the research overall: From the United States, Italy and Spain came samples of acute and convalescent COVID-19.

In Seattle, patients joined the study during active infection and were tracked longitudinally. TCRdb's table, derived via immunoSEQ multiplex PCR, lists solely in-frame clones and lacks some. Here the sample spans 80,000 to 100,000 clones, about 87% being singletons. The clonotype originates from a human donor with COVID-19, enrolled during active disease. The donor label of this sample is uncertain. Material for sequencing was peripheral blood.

In nucleotides, the CDR3 is TGTGCCATCAGTGAGGAGGGGGCTGGAGGAAACACCATATATTTT. It yields the protein CAISEEGAGGNTIYF. The V gene is TRBV10-3, the J gene TRBJ1-3, with 7 bases aligning to TRBD1. Trimming cost V 2 bases and J 4 bases; bases outside gene matches: 5. CDR3 length: 15 residues. Germline V lookup: CDR1 ENHRY, CDR2 SYGVKD.